The entry below gives a single T cell receptor (beta chain) sequence along with its context. Its antigen remains unidentified. The data belong to a study of T cells in Graves' hyperthyroidism and ophthalmopathy. The CDR3 regions of TCR beta were amplified from RNA transcripts. The primer set for the first-round RT-PCR of the TCR CDR3 was HTBI. One entry per CDR3 protein, called by TCRdb with MiXCR from the multiplex PCR reads. The sample includes some 50,000 distinct CDR3 sequences, roughly half seen only once; the top ten take just over 9%. The V gene's germline CDR1 is ENHRY and CDR2 SYGVKD. CDR3 length equals 15 residues. V was clipped by 8 bases and J by 0 bases; unmatched bases: 6. The study's findings and limits: Most thyroid clonotypes expanded above 0.001 were also detected in blood.

The sequenced sample was blood. V usage is TRBV10-3 and J usage is TRBJ2-5; 10 bases map to TRBD2. The sequence was collected from a woman aged 45-65 years with Graves' ophthalmopathy. CDR3 in DNA: TGTGCCATCTCGGCTAGCGGGGGATACCAAGAGACCCAGTACTTC. Its translation is CAISASGGYQETQYF.